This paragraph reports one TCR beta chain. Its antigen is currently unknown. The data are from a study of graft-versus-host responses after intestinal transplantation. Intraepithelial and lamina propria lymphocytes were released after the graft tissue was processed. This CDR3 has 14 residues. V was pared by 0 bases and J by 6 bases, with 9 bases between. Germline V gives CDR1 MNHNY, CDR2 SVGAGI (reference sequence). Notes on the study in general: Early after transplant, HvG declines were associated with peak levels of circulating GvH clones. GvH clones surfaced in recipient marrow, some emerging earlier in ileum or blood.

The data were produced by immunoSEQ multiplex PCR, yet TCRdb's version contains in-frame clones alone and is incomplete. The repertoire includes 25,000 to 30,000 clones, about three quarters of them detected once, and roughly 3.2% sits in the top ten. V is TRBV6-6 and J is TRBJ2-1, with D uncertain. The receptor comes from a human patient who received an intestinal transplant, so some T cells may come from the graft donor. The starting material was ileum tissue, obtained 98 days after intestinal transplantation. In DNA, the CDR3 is TGTGCCAGCAGTTACTCGAACCCGGCCAATGAGCAGTTCTTC. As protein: CASSYSNPANEQFF.